The clone carrying this T cell receptor beta chain came up a few times. Its antigen remains unknown. At one end the junction does not follow the germline gene, possibly because of a read error. This PCR relied on a set of 60 Vbeta primers and 13 Jbeta primers. Sequencing was performed with immunoSEQ multiplex PCR; in TCRdb, only in-frame clones are kept and a portion is missing. The data hold around 150,000 clones, with 79% observed a single time. This CDR3 contains 19 residues. Per the germline V gene, CDR1 is SSHAT and CDR2 is FNYEAQ (reference sequence). These data come from a study of cytomegalovirus exposure and HLA in healthy donors. General study findings and limits: Diagnosis of cytomegalovirus status made by the classifier reportedly showed high specificity and sensitivity. Cytomegalovirus association was assigned to about 150 TCR beta chains.

The sequenced material came from PBMCs. The rearrangement links TRBV7-7 to TRBJ2-6; D unclear. This clonotype was obtained from a male donor in good health and CMV-seronegative. The CDR3 here is CASSFIRRIESSGANVLTF. In nucleotides, the CDR3 is TGTGCTAGCAGCTTCATCCGTCGCATAGAGAGCTCTGGGGCCAACGTCCTGACTTTC.